Detailed here is one T cell receptor (beta chain). This sample stems from a study of blood T cell repertoires in COVID-19. About the research overall: The origin of the acute and convalescent COVID-19 samples was the United States, Italy and Spain. T cells, B-cell-depleted T cells, or PBMCs provided the cDNA or gDNA that served as material.

As handled by the study authors: Amplifying reference gene primers gave estimates of nucleated cell counts. TCRdb's table, derived via immunoSEQ multiplex PCR, lists solely in-frame clones and lacks some. V, J and clone size are those of that table, while D and trimming were read from the DNA. The profile shows tens of thousands of clones, roughly four fifths of them singletons. The receptor was derived from a man aged 65 to 85 with acute or convalescent COVID-19. The sample consisted of peripheral blood.

This CDR3 is CASSPDRVGEQYF. The CDR3 DNA sequence: TGTGCCAGCAGCCCCGACAGGGTGGGCGAGCAGTACTTC. This sequence joins TRBV7-9 and TRBJ2-7; TRBD1 aligns across 7 bases. Germline CDR1 SEHNR, CDR2 FQNEAQ (reference sequence). Trimming removed 5 bases from V and 6 bases from J; junction bases left unmatched: 7. The length of the CDR3 is 13 residues.